This T cell receptor (beta chain) was identified in a study of identical twins. Regarding the study as a whole: Among out-of-frame alpha sequences shared by twins, low generation probability occurred in excess. Within beta out-of-frame sequences, the excess sharing observed between twins was weaker. For cord blood, abundant beta clonotypes had fewer insertions, unlike memory repertoires, which showed none.

With V trimmed by 2 bases and J by 4 bases, 5 bases remained unmatched. The CDR3 runs 16 residues. Germline assignment: CDR1 SGHKS and CDR2 YYEKEE (reference sequence). This clonotype was detected only a few times. The antigen remains unidentified. Template switching supplied a universal primer site; unique molecular identifiers were carried on the cDNA. TCRdb called the 5' RACE reads again in MiXCR, with one record for every CDR3 protein. The repertoire holds 280,000 or so distinct CDR3 sequences, with more than 6.5% as singletons. This sample also belongs to another study, concerning yellow fever vaccine responses in identical twins.

The sequenced material came from memory (CD45RO+) T cells sorted from blood. The chain carries TRBV5-5 and TRBJ2-1; 11 bases line up with TRBD2. This TCR was recovered from a woman between 18 and 29 years old in good health. CDR3 amino acids: CASSFVRLAGYNEQFF. The CDR3 nucleotides are TGTGCCAGCAGCTTCGTTAGACTAGCGGGGTACAATGAGCAGTTCTTC.